This T cell receptor (beta chain) was captured in a study of high-grade serous ovarian cancer treatment subgroups. General observations from the study: TCR clonal relatedness correlated positively with neoantigen level. Different patients shared almost no repertoire; same-patient tumors shared about 0.11 to 0.79. Repertoire analysis covered CDR3 alone, not CDR1 or CDR2. These tumor repertoires lack spatial information from bulk sequencing.

CDR3 length: 16 residues. The germline V gene encodes CDR1 SGHVS and CDR2 FNYEAQ. J gave up 3 bases and V 3 bases, and 2 bases lay outside the gene matches. Tumor tissue was taken before any definitive surgery or chemotherapy was given. Sequencing used immunoSEQ multiplex PCR; TCRdb keeps in-frame clones, though not all of them. Among roughly 18,000 clones listed, roughly 80% were seen once. This clone showed up just once. Antigen unknown. The sequence was obtained from a human donor with high-grade serous ovarian cancer. Sample: tumor tissue. This chain connects TRBV7-6 to TRBJ2-1, with TRBD2 matching over 13 bases. The CDR3 protein is CASSFRLAGGYNEQFF. The DNA of the CDR3 is TGTGCCAGCAGCTTCCGACTAGCGGGAGGCTACAATGAGCAGTTCTTC.